These 24 T cell receptor beta chains were all obtained from the same sample, sequenced in a study of blood T cell repertoires in COVID-19. Assay used: immunoSEQ multiplex PCR; TCRdb lists only in-frame clones, some missing. The table shows some 93,000 clones, with approximately 86% occurring only once. Specimen: peripheral blood. The receptors here all came from a man in his sixties with acute or convalescent COVID-19.

The gene calls are TRBV6-5 and TRBJ2-5; maybe TRBD2 (6 bases). There are 16 residues in the CDR3. V lost 0 bases to trimming and J lost 5 bases, with 16 bases between them. The germline V gene has CDR1 MNHEY and CDR2 SVGAGI. The CDR3 DNA sequence: TGTGCCAGCAGTTACTCGTACGTACTAGCTTCCGAGACCCAGTACTTC. This translates into CASSYSYVLASETQYF.

The chain joins TRBV19 to TRBJ1-1, with 10 bases that match TRBD1. The CDR3 consists of 13 residues. J gave up 5 bases and V 4 bases, and 1 base lay outside the gene matches. Germline values: CDR1 LNHDA, CDR2 SQIVND (reference sequence). CDR3 in amino acids: CASSRGQGTEAFF. For the CDR3, the DNA is TGTGCCAGTAGTAGGGGACAGGGGACTGAAGCTTTCTTT.

The V and J genes are TRBV6-5 and TRBJ2-5; a possible D gene is TRBD2 (6 bases). V was shortened by 2 bases and J by 7 bases, with 8 bases between the two germline ends. The germline V gene encodes CDR1 MNHEY and CDR2 SVGAGI. This CDR3 spans 12 amino acids. The CDR3 coding sequence is TGTGCCAGCAGTTACGGGGGGATGACCCAGTACTTC. Residues: CASSYGGMTQYF.

The chain employs TRBV5-4 and TRBJ1-1; D possibly corresponds to TRBD1 (5 bases). Germline V CDR1 and CDR2: SGHNT, YYREEE (reference sequence). This CDR3 is built from 14 residues. The V gene lost 2 bases and the J gene lost 5 bases, with 13 bases spanning the gap. CDR3 sequence reads: CASSFAGLGTEAFF. In DNA form, the CDR3 reads TGTGCCAGCAGCTTCGCAGGGCTGGGGACTGAAGCTTTCTTT.

The chain uses TRBV18 and TRBJ1-6; TRBD1 matches 7 bases. The CDR3 length is 15 residues. V shed 3 bases and J 7 bases; nucleotides not matched to a gene: 6. Germline-derived CDR1 and CDR2 are KGHSH and LQKENI. In DNA, the CDR3 is TGTGCCAGCTCACCTGATCTGGGACAGAATTCACCCCTCCACTTT. Translating gives CASSPDLGQNSPLHF.

This clone appeared a few times. J is TRBJ2-3 and V is TRBV11-2; 8 bases align to TRBD1. The CDR3 runs 15 residues. With 5 bases clipped from V and 0 bases from J, the junction kept 4 bases outside the gene matches. Germline CDR1 reads SGHAT; CDR2 reads FQNNGV. The CDR3 here is CASSIRTGSTDTQYF. In DNA, the CDR3 is TGTGCCAGCAGCATCCGGACAGGGAGCACAGATACGCAGTATTTT.

The chain uses TRBV12-3 or TRBV12-4 and TRBJ1-2, with D perhaps matching TRBD1 (6 bases). V lost 6 bases, J lost 4 bases, and 12 bases lay in between. The CDR3 sequence is 13 residues long. The DNA of the CDR3 is TGTGCCAGCAGGATCATCAGGGGCTATGGCTACACCTTC. Translated, it gives CASRIIRGYGYTF.

The CDR3 nucleotides read TGTGCCTGGAGAAGTTACGGGGGGTATGAAAAACTGTTTTTT. Translation gives CAWRSYGGYEKLFF. The chain uses TRBV30 and TRBJ1-4, with a tentative D call TRBD1 (5 bases). Trimming cost V 3 bases and J 6 bases, with 14 bases left between them. The length of the CDR3 is 14 residues. CDR1 is GTSNPN and CDR2 is SVGIG in the germline V gene (reference sequence).

The rearrangement joins TRBV29-1 to TRBJ1-3; D unresolved. The V gene lost 7 bases and the J gene lost 2 bases, with 15 bases spanning the gap. The CDR3 length is 14 residues. Germline CDR1 reads SQVTM; CDR2 reads ANQGSEA. CDR3 sequence reads: CSAKGRVPGNTIYF. The CDR3 DNA reads as TGCAGCGCGAAAGGTCGGGTTCCTGGAAACACCATATATTTT.

The J gene is TRBJ1-2, the V gene TRBV2; D unresolved. V lost 6 bases and J lost 6, with 17 bases in between. CDR1 SNHLY and CDR2 FYNNEI come from the germline V gene. This CDR3 is 14 amino acids long. This chain's CDR3 is CASRNVMGGNGYTF. For the CDR3, the DNA is TGTGCCAGCAGGAATGTAATGGGAGGGAATGGCTACACCTTC.

The chain uses TRBV5-8 and TRBJ1-5; 7 bases are a match to TRBD1. Germline V gene lookup returns CDR1 SGHTS and CDR2 YDEGEE. V shed 4 bases and J 1 base; nucleotides not matched to a gene: 5. CDR3 length equals 15 residues. The CDR3 here is CASSRSRGSNQPQHF. The CDR3 DNA is TGTGCCAGCAGCAGATCCAGGGGGAGCAATCAGCCCCAGCATTTT.

The rearrangement joins TRBV5-4 to TRBJ2-7; D is undetermined. The CDR3 spans 13 residues. Germline V gene sequence: CDR1 SGHNT, CDR2 YYREEE (reference sequence). V lost 4 bases to trimming and J lost 1 base, with 9 bases between them. The CDR3 loop is CASSPPGSYEQYF. The CDR3 bases are TGTGCCAGCAGCCCGCCAGGATCCTACGAGCAGTACTTC. Variable domain in full (rest from reference TRBV5-4 and TRBJ2-7): ETGVTQSPTHLIKTRGQQVTLRCSSQSGHNTVSWYQQALGQGPQFIFQYYREEENGRGNFPPRFSGLQFPNYSSELNVNALELDDSALYLCASSPPGSYEQYFGPGTRLTVT.

The chain carries TRBV7-6 and TRBJ1-5; no clear D. CDR3 length: 13 residues. Per germline, CDR1 SGHVS and CDR2 FNYEAQ. Trimming removed 5 bases at V and 3 bases at J, with 8 bases between. The CDR3 here is CASSPVYNQPQHF. CDR3 in DNA: TGTGCCAGCAGCCCCGTATACAATCAGCCCCAGCATTTT.

The genes are TRBV6-5 and TRBJ2-7; TRBD1 matches 10 bases. J was trimmed by 6 bases and V by 1 base; bases with no gene match: 6. The CDR3 is made up of 15 amino acids. Germline V gene lookup returns CDR1 MNHEY and CDR2 SVGAGI. The CDR3 DNA follows: TGTGCCAGCAGTTACTGGGGACAGGGGCGGTTCGAGCAGTACTTC. This sequence encodes CASSYWGQGRFEQYF.

This clone is a singleton in its sample. The V and J genes are TRBV9 and TRBJ1-5; D may be TRBD1 (6 bases). CDR3 size: 15 residues. Germline V gene data show CDR1 as SGDLS and CDR2 as YYNGEE. The ends were cut back, 0 bases at V and 5 bases at J, with 12 bases in the middle. CDR3 bases: TGTGCCAGCAGCGTAGGGCAGGGGAAGGATCAGCCCCAGCATTTT. Amino acid sequence: CASSVGQGKDQPQHF.

The chain carries TRBV12-5 and TRBJ2-2, with TRBD1 identical over 7 bases. V dropped 2 bases and J dropped 1; count of bases not matched to a gene: 4. The CDR3 contains 16 residues. Germline V gene data show CDR1 as LGHNT and CDR2 as FRNRAP. This CDR3 reads CASGLPDRRNTGELFF. CDR3 DNA sequence: TGTGCTAGTGGTTTGCCGGACAGGCGGAACACCGGGGAGCTGTTTTTT.

The genes are TRBV5-1 and TRBJ2-1; D might be TRBD1 (6 bases). V was trimmed by 4 bases and J by 12 bases, leaving 20 bases between them. CDR3 length equals 14 residues. Germline V lookup: CDR1 SGHRS, CDR2 YFSETQ. As DNA, the CDR3 is TGCGCCAGCAGCCCAGGACGTACGGAAGGGGGGCAGTTCTTC. Protein: CASSPGRTEGGQFF.

V gene TRBV9 combines with J gene TRBJ1-2; D gene unclear. This CDR3 comprises 15 residues. CDR1 SGDLS and CDR2 YYNGEE come from the germline V gene. Trimming shortened V by 3 bases and J by 2 bases, and 14 bases separated the two germline ends. The CDR3 DNA reads TGTGCCAGCAGCGCCTTCTCAAGGGAGAACTATGGCTACACCTTC. Translating it yields CASSAFSRENYGYTF.

The J gene is TRBJ1-1, the V gene TRBV5-1; a weak D match, TRBD1 (5 bases). Germline values: CDR1 SGHRS, CDR2 YFSETQ. Trimming pared 4 bases from V and 0 bases from J, leaving 19 bases between. The CDR3 totals 17 residues. CDR3 DNA sequence: TGCGCCAGCAGCGCAGCCCTTGGGGGGGTCATGAACACTGAAGCTTTCTTT. Amino acids: CASSAALGGVMNTEAFF.

The chain uses TRBV6-5 and TRBJ2-3; TRBD1 is a possible D gene (6 bases). The V and J ends lost 10 bases and 11 bases respectively, with 16 bases between them. Germline CDR1 and CDR2: MNHEY and SVGAGI. There are 11 residues in the CDR3. This CDR3 reads CATRQDRVQYF. Written as DNA, the CDR3 is TGTGCCACCCGACAGGATCGTGTGCAGTATTTT.

The gene calls are TRBV10-2 and TRBJ1-6; 9 nucleotides match TRBD1. There are 17 residues in the CDR3. The germline V gene encodes CDR1 WSHSY and CDR2 SAAADI. Losses at the gene ends were 6 bases for V and 7 bases for J; bases not matched to a gene: 13. Here the CDR3 DNA reads TGCGCCAGCAGAGGGGACTCGGGACAGGGTTGGAATTCACCCCTCCACTTT. Protein: CASRGDSGQGWNSPLHF.

This chain connects TRBV7-8 to TRBJ2-7; D not resolved. The germline CDR1 and CDR2 sequences are SGHVS and FQNEAQ. Between the trimmed V and J ends, which lost 5 bases and 3 bases, there was a span of 8 bases. CDR3 size: 12 residues. CDR3: CASSTAFYEQYF. DNA of the CDR3: TGTGCCAGCAGCACCGCGTTCTACGAGCAGTACTTC.

The chain combines TRBV5-6 with TRBJ1-5; TRBD1 matches at 12 bases. Germline assignment: CDR1 SGHDT and CDR2 YYEEEE. V lost 4 bases, J lost 5 bases, and 4 bases stayed unmatched. This CDR3 region has 15 residues. The DNA of the CDR3 is TGTGCCAGCAGCCCCGGGACAGGGGGCTATCAGCCCCAGCATTTT. Translating it yields CASSPGTGGYQPQHF.

The V gene is TRBV2, the J gene TRBJ1-2, with 10 bases lining up with TRBD1. The CDR3 totals 12 residues. V lost 11 bases and J lost 4; bases outside the gene matches: 4. Germline loops: CDR1 SNHLY, CDR2 FYNNEI. The CDR3 DNA reads TGTGCCGGCCGACAGGGGGCCTATGGCTACACCTTC. This translates into CAGRQGAYGYTF.